Listed below are T cell receptor beta chains from one sample, sequenced in a study of OX40 agonist ivuxolimab in advanced cancers. Using immunoSEQ multiplex PCR, the repertoire was profiled, and TCRdb retains in-frame clones only, with some absent. This repertoire shows some 77,000 clones, about nine tenths found once; its top ten account for over 8.5%. Sample: CD4+ or CD8+ T cells sorted from blood, taken in a trial of the OX40 agonist ivuxolimab. The source of these receptors is an adult with an advanced solid tumor such as melanoma, head and neck, liver or kidney cancer. The CDR3 runs from the conserved cysteine through the conserved F or W. D genes are given only for firm matches. Clone size, where shown, is once, few, many, or a class for clones that have expanded.

j_call: TRBJ2-7
v_call: TRBV6-5
clone_size: NA
d_call: NA
cdr3_nt: TGTGCCAGCAGTTGGACGGTCTCCTACGAGCAGTACTTC
cdr3_aa: CASSWTVSYEQYF

j_call: TRBJ1-1
v_call: TRBV5-4
clone_size: once
d_call: NA
cdr3_nt: TGTGCCAGCAGCCCAGGCCCCGGGACAGAAGCTTTCTTT
cdr3_aa: CASSPGPGTEAFF

j_call: TRBJ1-1
v_call: TRBV5-6
clone_size: NA
d_call: NA
cdr3_nt: TGTGCCAGCAGCTTGTCGGCCCTTACTAACACTGAAGCTTTCTTT
cdr3_aa: CASSLSALTNTEAFF

j_call: TRBJ1-1
v_call: TRBV7-6
clone_size: NA
d_call: NA
cdr3_nt: TGTGCCAGCAGCGACGGAGGGACTGAAGCTTTCTTT
cdr3_aa: CASSDGGTEAFF

j_call: TRBJ2-7
v_call: TRBV11-3
clone_size: NA
d_call: NA
cdr3_nt: TGTGCCAGCAGCTCGCAGGGGACCTACGAGCAGTACTTC
cdr3_aa: CASSSQGTYEQYF

j_call: TRBJ2-7
v_call: TRBV25-1
clone_size: NA
d_call: NA
cdr3_nt: TGTGCCAGCAGTGCGCGTGAGCAGTACTTC
cdr3_aa: CASSAREQYF

j_call: TRBJ2-2
v_call: TRBV9
clone_size: NA
d_call: NA
cdr3_nt: TGTGCCAGCAGCGTAGGGGGTCGGGGGTACGGGGAGCTGTTTTTT
cdr3_aa: CASSVGGRGYGELFF

j_call: TRBJ2-7
v_call: TRBV19
clone_size: NA
d_call: NA
cdr3_nt: TGTGCCAGTAGCGAGGGAGGAGGGGAATTAAACTACGAGCAGTACTTC
cdr3_aa: CASSEGGGELNYEQYF

j_call: TRBJ1-3
v_call: TRBV27
clone_size: NA
d_call: NA
cdr3_nt: TGTGCCAGCAGTTCCCGGCAGTCTGGAAACACCATATATTTT
cdr3_aa: CASSSRQSGNTIYF

j_call: TRBJ2-2
v_call: TRBV2
clone_size: NA
d_call: NA
cdr3_nt: TGTGCCAGCAGTGAAGTGACAGTCACCGGGGAGCTGTTTTTT
cdr3_aa: CASSEVTVTGELFF

j_call: TRBJ1-1
v_call: TRBV7-9
clone_size: NA
d_call: NA
cdr3_nt: TGTGCCAGCAGCTTCCCCTCAACCATGAACACTGAAGCTTTCTTT
cdr3_aa: CASSFPSTMNTEAFF

j_call: TRBJ2-4
v_call: TRBV5-6
clone_size: NA
d_call: TRBD1
cdr3_nt: TGTGCCAGCAGCTTGGAGGGACAGGGCCTAAACATTCAGTACTTC
cdr3_aa: CASSLEGQGLNIQYF

j_call: TRBJ2-7
v_call: TRBV6-1
clone_size: NA
d_call: TRBD1
cdr3_nt: TGTGCCAGCAGTGCACAGGGGAGAAAGTACGAGCAGTACTTC
cdr3_aa: CASSAQGRKYEQYF

j_call: TRBJ2-1
v_call: TRBV7-8
clone_size: NA
d_call: NA
cdr3_nt: TGTGCCAGCAGCTTAGGAGGGCTCAATGAGCAGTTCTTC
cdr3_aa: CASSLGGLNEQFF

j_call: TRBJ1-1
v_call: TRBV11-2
clone_size: NA
d_call: TRBD1
cdr3_nt: TGTGCCAGCAGCCAGACAGGGGGGAACACTGAAGCTTTCTTT
cdr3_aa: CASSQTGGNTEAFF

j_call: TRBJ2-7
v_call: TRBV13
clone_size: NA
d_call: TRBD2
cdr3_nt: TGTGCCAGCAGCACCCCCAGCGGGGGGCCCTCCCGCGAGATATACGAGCAGTACTTC
cdr3_aa: CASSTPSGGPSREIYEQYF

j_call: TRBJ2-1
v_call: TRBV13
clone_size: NA
d_call: NA
cdr3_nt: TGTGCCAGCATCCAGAGGGGGGCCTGGGGGCAGTTCTTC
cdr3_aa: CASIQRGAWGQFF

j_call: TRBJ2-2
v_call: TRBV13
clone_size: NA
d_call: NA
cdr3_nt: TGTGCCAGCAGCTTTTCCGGCAGCGGTTCTATAAACACCGGGGAGCTGTTTTTT
cdr3_aa: CASSFSGSGSINTGELFF

j_call: TRBJ2-5
v_call: TRBV6-6
clone_size: NA
d_call: TRBD2
cdr3_nt: TGTGCCAGCAGGGGAGGGACTAGCAGCTGGGAGACCCAGTACTTC
cdr3_aa: CASRGGTSSWETQYF

j_call: TRBJ1-3
v_call: TRBV29-1
clone_size: NA
d_call: NA
cdr3_nt: TGCAGCGTTGAGTGGGACGAAGGTGGAAACACCATATATTTT
cdr3_aa: CSVEWDEGGNTIYF

j_call: TRBJ1-2
v_call: TRBV6-5
clone_size: NA
d_call: NA
cdr3_nt: TGTGCCAGTTTACCGGGCGGAGGCTATGGCTACACCTTC
cdr3_aa: CASLPGGGYGYTF

j_call: TRBJ1-2
v_call: TRBV7-8
clone_size: NA
d_call: TRBD1
cdr3_nt: TGTGCCAGCAGCTTAAGAGTACAGGGGAGGGGTGATGGCTACACCTTC
cdr3_aa: CASSLRVQGRGDGYTF

j_call: TRBJ1-1
v_call: TRBV13
clone_size: NA
d_call: NA
cdr3_nt: TGTGCCAGCAATGCCCAGGGAAAGGACACTGAAGCTTTCTTT
cdr3_aa: CASNAQGKDTEAFF

j_call: TRBJ2-7
v_call: TRBV5-6
clone_size: NA
d_call: TRBD1
cdr3_nt: TGTGCCAGCAGCAAGGGGACAGGGGAGCAGTACTTC
cdr3_aa: CASSKGTGEQYF

j_call: TRBJ2-1
v_call: TRBV4-1
clone_size: NA
d_call: TRBD2
cdr3_nt: TGCGCCAGCAGCCAAGAAGCTAGCGGGGGGGCCTACAATGAGCAGTTCTTC
cdr3_aa: CASSQEASGGAYNEQFF

j_call: TRBJ2-1
v_call: TRBV19
clone_size: once
d_call: NA
cdr3_nt: TGTGCCAGTAGTAAGAGGCCCTGGGATGAGCAGTTCTTC
cdr3_aa: CASSKRPWDEQFF

j_call: TRBJ1-1
v_call: TRBV6-5
clone_size: NA
d_call: NA
cdr3_nt: TGTGCCAGCACCTACGGGAGGCAGCCCGCTACTGAAGCTTTCTTT
cdr3_aa: CASTYGRQPATEAFF

j_call: TRBJ1-2
v_call: TRBV6-5
clone_size: NA
d_call: NA
cdr3_nt: TGTGCCAGCAGGGGTCCGGGACCCTCGGATGGCTACACCTTC
cdr3_aa: CASRGPGPSDGYTF

j_call: TRBJ1-3
v_call: TRBV7-3
clone_size: NA
d_call: NA
cdr3_nt: TGTGCCAGCAGCCCCCAAGGACCTGGAAACACCATATATTTT
cdr3_aa: CASSPQGPGNTIYF

j_call: TRBJ1-1
v_call: TRBV6-5
clone_size: NA
d_call: TRBD1
cdr3_nt: TGTGCCAGCAGTCCTCTGACAGGGTTGAACACTGAAGCTTTCTTT
cdr3_aa: CASSPLTGLNTEAFF

j_call: TRBJ2-7
v_call: TRBV9
clone_size: NA
d_call: NA
cdr3_nt: TGTGCCAGCAGCGAAACAGGGGAGGTATACGAGCAGTACTTC
cdr3_aa: CASSETGEVYEQYF

j_call: TRBJ2-3
v_call: TRBV27
clone_size: NA
d_call: TRBD2
cdr3_nt: TGTGCCAGCAGTTTCGCGACTAGCGGGGCAGATACGCAGTATTTT
cdr3_aa: CASSFATSGADTQYF

j_call: TRBJ1-2
v_call: TRBV7-2
clone_size: NA
d_call: TRBD1
cdr3_nt: TGTGCCAGCAGCCCGGACAGGGGAAACTATGGCTACACCTTC
cdr3_aa: CASSPDRGNYGYTF

j_call: TRBJ2-7
v_call: TRBV5-6
clone_size: once
d_call: TRBD2
cdr3_nt: TGTGCCAGCAGCTTGAGCGGGGTCTCCTACGAGCAGTACTTC
cdr3_aa: CASSLSGVSYEQYF

j_call: TRBJ1-5
v_call: TRBV7-9
clone_size: NA
d_call: NA
cdr3_nt: TGTGCCAGCAGCTACCCTAATCAGCCCCAGCATTTT
cdr3_aa: CASSYPNQPQHF

j_call: TRBJ2-3
v_call: TRBV19
clone_size: NA
d_call: TRBD2
cdr3_nt: TGTGCCAGTAGTATGGGTCTAGCGGGGGTGTACGGCACAGATACGCAGTATTTT
cdr3_aa: CASSMGLAGVYGTDTQYF

j_call: TRBJ2-3
v_call: TRBV5-6
clone_size: NA
d_call: NA
cdr3_nt: TGTGCCAGCAGCTTGGCCCCATCCACAGATACGCAGTATTTT
cdr3_aa: CASSLAPSTDTQYF

j_call: TRBJ2-3
v_call: TRBV7-6
clone_size: once
d_call: TRBD2
cdr3_nt: TGTGCCAGCAGCCTTAGACTAGCGGGGGGCCACACAGATACGCAGTATTTT
cdr3_aa: CASSLRLAGGHTDTQYF

j_call: TRBJ2-7
v_call: TRBV10-1
clone_size: NA
d_call: NA
cdr3_nt: TGCGCCAGCAGTAAGGACAGTAGCTCCTACGAGCAGTACTTC
cdr3_aa: CASSKDSSSYEQYF

j_call: TRBJ2-2
v_call: TRBV5-1
clone_size: NA
d_call: NA
cdr3_nt: TGCGCCAGCAGCTTAGGTCCGAACACCGGGGAGCTGTTTTTT
cdr3_aa: CASSLGPNTGELFF

j_call: TRBJ1-3
v_call: TRBV29-1
clone_size: NA
d_call: NA
cdr3_nt: TGCAGCGTTGAAGGGGCAGGAGGCTCTGGAAACACCATATATTTT
cdr3_aa: CSVEGAGGSGNTIYF

j_call: TRBJ1-5
v_call: TRBV7-9
clone_size: NA
d_call: TRBD1
cdr3_nt: TGTGCCAGCAGCTTACCAGGGGGGGATCAGCCCCAGCATTTT
cdr3_aa: CASSLPGGDQPQHF

j_call: TRBJ1-2
v_call: TRBV6-1
clone_size: once
d_call: NA
cdr3_nt: TGTGCCAGCAGTGAAGCTCAGGAGGTCTATGGCTACACCTTC
cdr3_aa: CASSEAQEVYGYTF

j_call: TRBJ2-5
v_call: TRBV7-6
clone_size: NA
d_call: NA
cdr3_nt: TGTGCCAGCAGCTTTCAGATCCCGGGACTGGAAGAGACCCAGTACTTC
cdr3_aa: CASSFQIPGLEETQYF

j_call: TRBJ1-1
v_call: TRBV6-4
clone_size: medium-sized
d_call: NA
cdr3_nt: TGTGCCAGCAGTGACTCGGACAACACTGAAGCTTTCTTT
cdr3_aa: CASSDSDNTEAFF

j_call: TRBJ1-5
v_call: TRBV6-1
clone_size: NA
d_call: NA
cdr3_nt: TGTGCCAGCAGTGAAAGAGCCGAGGGCCTACAGCCCCAGCATTTT
cdr3_aa: CASSERAEGLQPQHF

j_call: TRBJ2-3
v_call: TRBV7-7
clone_size: once
d_call: NA
cdr3_nt: TGTGCCAGCAGCCAGATGGAAGGGCCGCAGTATTTT
cdr3_aa: CASSQMEGPQYF

j_call: TRBJ1-1
v_call: TRBV5-1
clone_size: few
d_call: NA
cdr3_nt: TGCGCCAGCACCGGGGGTTCGGAAGCTTTCTTT
cdr3_aa: CASTGGSEAFF